These 30 T cell receptor beta chains were sequenced from one sample in a study of CD8 T cells in ankylosing spondylitis. Study-level findings and limits: A motif of seven or eight highly homologous TCR beta variants was seen as apparently characteristic of ankylosing spondylitis blood.

The antigens of these receptors remain unknown. TCRdb analysed the 5' RACE reads with MiXCR anew, one entry per CDR3 protein. The table lists just under 550,000 distinct CDR3 sequences, roughly 13% of them singletons, with around 7% in the top ten. The sample was blood, either unsorted or a sorted T cell fraction (not recorded which). The receptors stem from a male donor with ankylosing spondylitis.

In this sample, this clonotype turned up a few times. The chain joins TRBV10-3 to TRBJ2-7; D may be TRBD1 (5 bases). Per germline, CDR1 ENHRY and CDR2 SYGVKD. V lost 2 bases, J lost 3 bases, and 8 bases lay in between. CDR3 length equals 13 residues. The CDR3 region has the DNA TGTGCCATCAGTGAGAATCAGGGCTACGAGCAGTACGTC. It yields the protein CAISENQGYEQYV.

Only a few counts were recorded for this clonotype. The V and J genes are TRBV5-7 and TRBJ2-2; D is undetermined. TRBV5-7 is filed as an ORF, its function uncertain. V shed 5 bases and J shed 5 bases, with 22 bases lying between them. The CDR3 consists of 17 residues. DNA of the CDR3: TGTGCCAGCAGAGTGGGCCCCGGAACCCAAGGAACCGGGGAGCTGTTTTTT. It codes for CASRVGPGTQGTGELFF.

The table lists this clonotype with many counts. The gene calls are TRBV24-1 and TRBJ1-5; D uncertain. Trimming stripped 4 bases from V and 9 bases from J, with 21 bases between. Germline lookup yields CDR1 KGHDR and CDR2 SFDVKD. The CDR3 is 16 residues long. CDR3 sequence (DNA): TGTGCCACCAGTGACCCGACCGAGGGCGGAGGGCTGCCCCAGCATTTT. It translates to CATSDPTEGGGLPQHF.

This clonotype was seen at least ten times. The CDR3 loop reads CASSSAGGWEPQHF. The CDR3 coding sequence is TGTGCCAGCAGCTCCGCAGGGGGTTGGGAGCCCCAGCATTTT. This sequence joins TRBV7-2 and TRBJ1-5, with 7 positions matching TRBD1. Looked up from germline, CDR1 is SGHTA and CDR2 is FQGNSA. The CDR3 runs to 14 residues. V lost 4 bases and J lost 8; bases outside the gene matches: 8.

This clonotype was counted at least ten times. V gene TRBV5-6 combines with J gene TRBJ2-1; 8 nucleotides line up with TRBD1. Per the germline V gene, CDR1 is SGHDT and CDR2 is YYEEEE. V trimming: 4 bases; J trimming: 6 bases; junction bases outside the gene matches: 3. CDR3 length equals 13 residues. This chain's CDR3 is CASSRGQGNEQFF. The CDR3 nucleotides are TGTGCCAGCAGCCGTGGACAGGGCAATGAGCAGTTCTTC.

This clonotype was detected only a few times. V is TRBV11-2 and J is TRBJ1-4, with 7 bases aligning to TRBD1. Germline V gene lookup returns CDR1 SGHAT and CDR2 FQNNGV. V lost 2 bases, J lost 8 bases, and 5 bases stayed unmatched. The CDR3 totals 14 residues. The CDR3 region has the DNA TGTGCCAGCAGCTTAACAGGGGCGGAGGAAAAACTGTTTTTT. Translation: CASSLTGAEEKLFF.

The gene calls are TRBV5-1 and TRBJ2-1, with TRBD2 matching 11 bases. Trimming took 6 bases from V and 7 from J; bases not matched to a gene: 15. CDR3 length equals 17 residues. Germline V lookup: CDR1 SGHRS, CDR2 YFSETQ. The CDR3 DNA reads TGCGCCAGCATGGCGATTTTAGCGGGAGGGCCGCGGAATGAGCAGTTCTTC. Encoded protein: CASMAILAGGPRNEQFF.

This clonotype occurred a few times. The gene calls are TRBV9 and TRBJ2-1; D gene uncertain. V shed 0 bases and J shed 8 bases, with 12 bases lying between them. This CDR3 region has 14 residues. Germline V gene data show CDR1 as SGDLS and CDR2 as YYNGEE. This CDR3 is CASSVGPINDEQFF. The DNA of the CDR3 is TGTGCCAGCAGCGTAGGTCCTATCAACGATGAGCAGTTCTTC.

In this sample, this clonotype turned up a few times. The V call is TRBV19, the J call TRBJ2-5; 11 nucleotides line up with TRBD2. Unmatched junction bases numbered 8, after V lost 7 bases and J lost 7 bases. Germline lookup yields CDR1 LNHDA and CDR2 SQIVND (reference sequence). The CDR3 consists of 14 residues. DNA of the CDR3: TGTGCCAGTACCGCGACTAGCGGGGTCGGGACCCAGTACTTC. Amino acids: CASTATSGVGTQYF.

The V gene is TRBV5-1, the J gene TRBJ2-3; D gene unclear. CDR1 is SGHRS and CDR2 is YFSETQ in the germline V gene. The CDR3 totals 14 residues. Trimming took off 2 bases at V and 2 bases at J, with 9 bases between the two ends. CDR3 sequence reads: CASSFNWATDTQYF. In DNA, the CDR3 is TGCGCCAGCAGCTTTAACTGGGCCACAGATACGCAGTATTTT.

The rearrangement links TRBV3-1 to TRBJ2-3; tentatively, D is TRBD2 (6 bases). Trimming removed 6 bases at V and 0 bases at J, with 13 bases between. The CDR3 runs 15 residues. Germline V gene lookup returns CDR1 LGHDT and CDR2 YNNKEL (reference sequence). The CDR3 sequence: CASSPLGLSTDTQYF. The CDR3 DNA is TGTGCCAGCAGTCCCCTGGGACTCAGCACAGATACGCAGTATTTT.

This clonotype was detected many times. The V and J genes are TRBV12-3 or TRBV12-4 and TRBJ1-2; perhaps TRBD1 as D (5 bases). V was shortened by 2 bases and J by 4 bases, with 8 bases between the two germline ends. The CDR3 spans 13 residues. CDR3 DNA sequence: TGTGCCAGCAGTTTACAGGGAATCTATGGCTACACCTTC. The encoded protein is CASSLQGIYGYTF.

The chain links TRBV20-1 to TRBJ2-1; maybe TRBD2 (6 bases). The V end was cut by 3 bases, the J end by 7 bases, with 16 bases between. The CDR3 length is 14 residues. Looked up from germline, CDR1 is DFQATT and CDR2 is SNEGSKA (reference sequence). This chain's CDR3 is CSASARGTLNEQFF. The CDR3 DNA reads as TGCAGTGCTAGCGCCCGCGGGACTTTAAATGAGCAGTTCTTC.

DNA of the CDR3: TGTGCCAGCAGCCAAGTTGCCAGCGGGAGGTACGGGACCCAGTACTTC. This codes for CASSQVASGRYGTQYF. The V gene is TRBV3-1, the J gene TRBJ2-5, with TRBD2 matching 9 bases. The CDR3 sequence is 16 residues long. Germline CDR1 reads LGHDT; CDR2 reads YNNKEL (reference sequence). The trim removed 1 base at V and 7 bases at J, leaving 10 bases unmatched.

This clonotype showed up just a few times. This chain connects TRBV20-1 to TRBJ2-2; D gene ambiguous. The CDR3 length is 15 residues. Germline values: CDR1 DFQATT, CDR2 SNEGSKA (reference sequence). The ends were cut back, 7 bases at V and 0 bases at J, with 15 bases in the middle. The CDR3 nucleotides read TGCAGTGTGGTCGACTCCCCGGCGAACACCGGGGAGCTGTTTTTT. Encoded protein: CSVVDSPANTGELFF.

The CDR3 DNA reads as TGTGCCAGCAGCGTAGCCGGGACTAGCGGGAGCGGGGGTGAGCAGTTCTTC. Amino acids: CASSVAGTSGSGGEQFF. V and J are TRBV9 and TRBJ2-1, with 14 bases that match TRBD2. Germline V gene sequence: CDR1 SGDLS, CDR2 YYNGEE. CDR3 length: 17 residues. V dropped 0 bases and J dropped 9; count of bases not matched to a gene: 8.

This clonotype was picked up many times. The chain has TRBV10-3 and TRBJ2-5; D is uncertain. Trimming pared 0 bases from V and 2 bases from J, leaving 7 bases between. The CDR3 consists of 14 residues. The V gene's germline CDR1 is ENHRY and CDR2 SYGVKD. For the CDR3, the DNA is TGTGCCATCAGTGAGTCAGGGTTGCAAGAGACCCAGTACTTC. This codes for CAISESGLQETQYF.

This clonotype was seen just once. The junction does not match germline at one end; this may be a read error. The chain couples TRBV27 to TRBJ2-3; D unresolved. The CDR3 is 16 amino acids. CDR1 and CDR2 (germline): MNHEY, SMNVEV (reference sequence). CDR3 region: CAGSFLGGISTDTQYF. The CDR3 DNA follows: TGTGCCGGCAGTTTCTTGGGCGGTATTAGCACAGATACGCAGTATTTT.

This chain uses TRBV4-1 with TRBJ2-7; no definite D call. The CDR3 is 15 residues long. The germline V gene has CDR1 MGHRA and CDR2 YSYEKL. Deletions cut 1 base from V and 2 bases from J, with 12 bases between. The CDR3 DNA reads TGCGCCAGCAGCCAAGCGATTACGGGCGCCTACGAGCAGTACGTC. This gives the protein CASSQAITGAYEQYV.

The rearrangement uses TRBV20-1 and TRBJ2-5; D is perhaps TRBD2 (6 bases). Germline lookup yields CDR1 DFQATT and CDR2 SNEGSKA (reference sequence). Trimming removed 5 bases at V and 3 bases at J, with 13 bases between. The CDR3 has 13 amino acids. CDR3 nucleotide sequence: TGCAGTGCTCCTGGCGCGGGAAAAGAGACCCAGTACTTC. It is translated as CSAPGAGKETQYF.

In this sample, this clonotype turned up many times. The chain recombines TRBV5-1 with TRBJ2-1; 9 bases match TRBD1. After removal of 3 bases from V and 4 bases from J, the junction contained 5 bases not matched to a gene. The CDR3 is made up of 15 amino acids. Germline CDR1 SGHRS, CDR2 YFSETQ. The CDR3 sequence: CASSSGTGQYNEQFF. CDR3 bases: TGCGCCAGCAGCTCGGGGACAGGGCAGTACAATGAGCAGTTCTTC.

This clonotype was seen a few times. The chain employs TRBV7-2 and TRBJ1-6, with TRBD1 identical over 8 bases. CDR1 is SGHTA and CDR2 is FQGNSA in the germline V gene. The CDR3 totals 14 residues. The junction had 7 bases not matched to a gene; V was cut back by 6 bases and J by 9 bases. This chain's CDR3 is CASSFGQGTSPLHF. As DNA, the CDR3 is TGTGCCAGCAGTTTCGGACAGGGTACTTCACCCCTCCACTTT. The full variable domain, rest sourced from reference TRBV7-2 and TRBJ1-6, is GAGVSQSPSNKVTEKGKDVELRCDPISGHTALYWYRQSLGQGLEFLIYFQGNSAPDKSGLPSDRFSAERTGGSVSTLTIQRTQQEDSAVYLCASSFGQGTSPLHFGNGTRLTVT.

The V call is TRBV10-3, the J call TRBJ2-2; D may be TRBD1 (6 bases). Germline lookup yields CDR1 ENHRY and CDR2 SYGVKD. CDR3 size: 14 residues. With 4 bases removed from V and 1 base from J, the gap between germline ends came to 7 bases. The CDR3, as DNA: TGTGCCATCAGTGGGACAGAGAACACCGGGGAGCTGTTTTTT. Protein sequence: CAISGTENTGELFF.

V gene TRBV7-2 combines with J gene TRBJ2-2, with a tentative D call TRBD1 (5 bases). CDR1 is SGHTA and CDR2 is FQGNSA in the germline V gene. V shed 2 bases and J shed 7 bases, with 8 bases lying between them. This CDR3 has 13 amino acids. The CDR3 region has the DNA TGTGCCAGCAGCTTAAAGGGGATCGGGGAGCTGTTTTTT. As protein: CASSLKGIGELFF.

This clonotype was detected ten times or more. The V call is TRBV29-1, the J call TRBJ2-1; D unclear. V lost 7 bases and J lost 0, with 22 bases in between. Germline values: CDR1 SQVTM, CDR2 ANQGSEA. The CDR3 length is 17 residues. The CDR3 sequence: CSGRPRYPKLSYNEQFF. As DNA, the CDR3 is TGCAGCGGTAGGCCTAGGTACCCTAAACTCTCCTACAATGAGCAGTTCTTC.

V usage is TRBV29-1 and J usage is TRBJ2-7, with a possible D match to TRBD1 (5 bases). Trimming took 3 bases from V and 4 from J, leaving 13 bases between them. There are 13 residues in the CDR3. Germline V lookup: CDR1 SQVTM, CDR2 ANQGSEA. CDR3 loop: CSVDGQGFYEQYF. The CDR3, as DNA: TGCAGCGTTGACGGGCAGGGTTTTTACGAGCAGTACTTC.

Comment on this clonotype: At one end, the junction sequence differs from germline, possibly due to a read error. This chain connects TRBV4-1 to TRBJ1-2; no reliable D call. Per the germline V gene, CDR1 is MGHRA and CDR2 is YSYEKL. This CDR3 region has 12 residues. The DNA for the CDR3 is TGCGCCAGCAGCCAAATCGGCTTATTCTTGGTATTC. Translating gives CASSQIGLFLVF.

This clonotype was observed at least ten times. This sequence joins TRBV12-3 or TRBV12-4 and TRBJ1-2, with 8 bases matching TRBD1. The CDR3 spans 16 residues. The junction had 14 bases not matched to a gene; V was cut back by 7 bases and J by 4 bases. CDR3 sequence (DNA): TGTGCCAGCAAGCGGGCAGGGGGCGAGTCACCCTATGGCTACACCTTC. Its translation: CASKRAGGESPYGYTF.

This clonotype was counted many times. The V call is TRBV15, the J call TRBJ1-5; D is perhaps TRBD1 (5 bases). This CDR3 is 15 amino acids long. The germline V gene has CDR1 LNHNV and CDR2 YYDKDF (reference sequence). Between the trimmed V and J ends, which lost 1 base and 3 bases, there was a span of 10 bases. DNA for the CDR3: TGTGCCACCAGCAGAGCCGGGGCCTACAATCAGCCCCAGCATTTT. Translated, it gives CATSRAGAYNQPQHF.

This clonotype showed up just a few times. V and J are TRBV3-1 and TRBJ1-5; D gene ambiguous. The CDR3 spans 13 residues. V was cut by 3 bases and J by 4 bases, with 7 bases left in between. CDR1 LGHDT and CDR2 YNNKEL come from the germline V gene (reference sequence). The DNA of the CDR3 is TGTGCCAGCAGCCAGATCCCAAATCAGCCCCAGCATTTT. Translation gives CASSQIPNQPQHF.